Each of the 19 T cell receptor beta chains below was sequenced from the same sample in a study of blood T cell repertoires in COVID-19. The assay was immunoSEQ multiplex PCR, and TCRdb's table has in-frame clones only and misses some. Among about 210,000 clones listed, more than 80% were seen once. Sequences were obtained from PBMCs or T cells enriched from blood (not recorded which). All receptors derive from a man aged 40-49 years who had recovered from COVID-19.

The CDR3 sequence is CASSQAPGLAITGELFF. The CDR3 coding sequence is TGCGCCAGCAGCCAAGCCCCGGGACTAGCGATCACCGGGGAGCTGTTTTTT. The chain combines TRBV4-1 with TRBJ2-2; 10 nucleotides agree with TRBD2. This CDR3 contains 17 residues. Germline CDR1 reads MGHRA; CDR2 reads YSYEKL. With V trimmed by 1 base and J by 4 bases, 6 bases remained unmatched.

The CDR3 region has the DNA TGTGCCAGCAATCTCCGGGGAGTAAGAACAGATACGCAGTATTTT. Encoded protein: CASNLRGVRTDTQYF. This rearrangement joins TRBV9 to TRBJ2-3; D may be TRBD2 (5 bases). The V end lost 6 bases, the J end lost 3 bases, and 17 bases lay between the germline ends. The CDR3 loop spans 15 amino acids. Germline V gives CDR1 SGDLS, CDR2 YYNGEE.

This chain connects TRBV7-9 to TRBJ1-1, with D tentatively TRBD1 (5 bases). With 7 bases removed from V and 3 bases from J, the gap between germline ends came to 18 bases. CDR1 and CDR2 from the germline V gene are SEHNR and FQNEAQ (reference sequence). CDR3 size: 15 residues. This chain's CDR3 is CASTKDGGRYTEAFF. The CDR3 DNA is TGTGCCAGCACCAAAGACGGGGGGAGATACACTGAAGCTTTCTTT.

The chain joins TRBV21-1 to TRBJ1-2; TRBD1, as called in the table, went unchecked against the DNA. TRBV21-1 is an annotated pseudogene. This CDR3 comprises 15 residues. The CDR3 region has the DNA TGTGCCAGCAGCCCCTTCCCGGGACAGAGCTATGGCTACACCTTC. Protein product: CASSPFPGQSYGYTF.

The rearrangement links TRBV5-1 to TRBJ1-2; the D is unclear. Trimming removed 2 bases from V and 7 bases from J, with 6 bases in between. CDR3 size: 11 residues. From germline, CDR1 is SGHRS and CDR2 YFSETQ. DNA of the CDR3: TGCGCCAGCAGCTTCGGTTTTGGCTACACCTTC. This gives the protein CASSFGFGYTF. The full variable domain, rest sourced from reference TRBV5-1 and TRBJ1-2, is KAGVTQTPRYLIKTRGQQVTLSCSPISGHRSVSWYQQTPGQGLQFLFEYFSETQRNKGNFPGRFSGRQFSNSRSEMNVSTLELGDSALYLCASSFGFGYTFGSGTRLTVV.

V gene TRBV7-9 combines with J gene TRBJ1-2; 7 bases fit TRBD1. The CDR3 runs to 16 residues. V lost 2 bases, J lost 4 bases, and 10 bases stayed unmatched. Germline CDR1 reads SEHNR; CDR2 reads FQNEAQ (reference sequence). In nucleotides, the CDR3 is TGTGCCAGCAGCTTATGGGTCGACAGGGTTGGCTATGGCTACACCTTC. Translated: CASSLWVDRVGYGYTF.

The gene calls are TRBV27 and TRBJ2-7, with D uncertain. The CDR3 sequence is 17 residues long. Germline V gene sequence: CDR1 MNHEY, CDR2 SMNVEV (reference sequence). V lost 5 bases to trimming and J lost 7 bases, with 27 bases between them. The CDR3 reads CASSPLGSPVRSREQYF. CDR3 DNA: TGTGCCAGCAGTCCCCTCGGCTCCCCTGTCAGATCTAGGGAGCAGTACTTC.

The chain employs TRBV18 and TRBJ1-1, with 8 bases lining up with TRBD1. There are 14 residues in the CDR3. V dropped 5 bases and J dropped 5; count of bases not matched to a gene: 7. Germline lookup yields CDR1 KGHSH and CDR2 LQKENI. DNA for the CDR3: TGTGCCAGCTCAACTCAGGGGGCGCAGACTGAAGCTTTCTTT. It codes for CASSTQGAQTEAFF.

In regard to this clone: The same CDR3 also results from other DNA sequences found in this sample. J is TRBJ1-1 and V is TRBV7-9; D unclear. V dropped 1 base and J dropped 1 base, with 7 bases sitting between them. CDR1 is SEHNR and CDR2 is FQNEAQ in the germline V gene (reference sequence). This CDR3 has 14 residues. CDR3 in amino acids: CASSLGTENTEAFF. The CDR3 DNA reads TGTGCCAGCAGCTTAGGAACAGAGAACACTGAAGCTTTCTTT.

The gene calls are TRBV7-9 and TRBJ1-2; 9 nucleotides align to TRBD1. Trimming took 5 bases from V and 5 from J; bases not matched to a gene: 12. Germline V gives CDR1 SEHNR, CDR2 FQNEAQ (reference sequence). The CDR3 covers 16 residues. The CDR3 nucleotides read TGTGCCAGCAGCCTTCGCCTTAGGGACAGGGAATATGGCTACACCTTC. Translated: CASSLRLRDREYGYTF. The variable domain in full, with the rest retrieved from reference TRBV7-9 and TRBJ1-2, is DTGVSQNPRHKITKRGQNVTFRCDPISEHNRLYWYRQTLGQGPEFLTYFQNEAQLEKSRLLSDRFSAERPKGSFSTLEIQRTEQGDSAMYLCASSLRLRDREYGYTFGSGTRLTVV.

The CDR3 DNA follows: TGTGCCAGCAGTTTCAAAGGGGCCCCGGGGGGGGAGCAGTACTTC. It specifies CASSFKGAPGGEQYF. The rearrangement links TRBV2 to TRBJ2-7, with 8 bases aligning to TRBD2. The CDR3 runs 15 residues. Germline V gene sequence: CDR1 SNHLY, CDR2 FYNNEI. V lost 5 bases and J lost 7; bases outside the gene matches: 13. Filled out from reference TRBV2 and TRBJ2-7, the complete variable domain reads EPEVTQTPSHQVTQMGQEVILRCVPISNHLYFYWYRQILGQKVEFLVSFYNNEISEKSEIFDDQFSVERPDGSNFTLKIRSTKLEDSAMYFCASSFKGAPGGEQYFGPGTRLTVT.

The genes are TRBV24-1 and TRBJ2-2; D remains ambiguous. Trimming removed 3 bases at V and 0 bases at J, with 10 bases between. CDR3 size: 16 residues. The germline V gene encodes CDR1 KGHDR and CDR2 SFDVKD. The CDR3 region has the DNA TGTGCCACCAGTGATATCGACACCGCGAACACCGGGGAGCTGTTTTTT. Its translation is CATSDIDTANTGELFF.

J is TRBJ1-2 and V is TRBV4-2, with TRBD1 matching 9 bases. V was pared by 0 bases and J by 5 bases, with 7 bases of the junction left unmatched. Germline V CDR1 and CDR2: LGHNA, YNFKEQ. The CDR3 totals 16 residues. The CDR3 bases are TGTGCCAGCAGCCAAGATCTAGGGGACAGGGAGTATGGCTACACCTTC. Translating it yields CASSQDLGDREYGYTF.

A few counts support this clone. Other DNA sequences in the sample encode the same CDR3. The CDR3 here is CASSLGGAEAFF. CDR3 nucleotides: TGTGCCAGCAGCCTGGGAGGGGCTGAAGCTTTCTTT. V usage is TRBV12-3 or TRBV12-4 and J usage is TRBJ1-1; tentative D call: TRBD1 (5 bases). This CDR3 is built from 12 residues. V lost 6 bases and J 6 bases, leaving 11 bases between the germline ends.

The chain employs TRBV19 and TRBJ2-7, with a weak D call TRBD1 (6 bases). Germline assignment: CDR1 LNHDA and CDR2 SQIVND (reference sequence). V was clipped by 1 base and J by 3 bases, with 16 bases between them. CDR3 size: 16 residues. The CDR3 DNA follows: TGTGCCAGTAGTATAGGGGTAATGGCACAGGGCTACGAGCAGTACTTC. Its translation: CASSIGVMAQGYEQYF.

The chain carries TRBV15 and TRBJ2-5, with a possible D match to TRBD2 (5 bases). The length of the CDR3 is 16 residues. V lost 5 bases to trimming and J lost 0 bases, with 16 bases between them. Germline-derived CDR1 and CDR2 are LNHNV and YYDKDF (reference sequence). The CDR3 DNA is TGTGCCACCAGCTCGCATAGGCAGACTAACCAAGAGACCCAGTACTTC. Its protein product is CATSSHRQTNQETQYF.

The V and J genes are TRBV24-1 and TRBJ2-1; TRBD1 might be the D (5 bases). The CDR3 loop spans 14 amino acids. V lost 4 bases to trimming and J lost 4 bases, with 10 bases between them. The germline V gene has CDR1 KGHDR and CDR2 SFDVKD. Here the CDR3 DNA reads TGTGCCACCAGTGACCCCGGACAATACAATGAGCAGTTCTTC. Protein: CATSDPGQYNEQFF.

This rearrangement joins TRBV3-1 (or the pseudogene TRBV3-2) to TRBJ1-4, with TRBD1 identical over 7 bases. The CDR3 has 14 residues. Germline CDR1 reads LGHDT; CDR2 reads YNNKEL (reference sequence). V was pared by 4 bases and J by 7 bases, with 6 bases of the junction left unmatched. CDR3: CASSPGQSLEKLFF. In nucleotides, the CDR3 is TGTGCCAGCAGCCCGGGACAGTCTCTTGAAAAACTGTTTTTT.

The V and J genes are TRBV19 and TRBJ2-1; possibly TRBD1 for D (6 bases). Germline CDR1 and CDR2: LNHDA and SQIVND (reference sequence). This CDR3 has 14 amino acids. The V and J ends lost 6 bases and 1 base respectively, with 10 bases between them. The chain's CDR3 is CASRRTGSYNEQFF. The CDR3 nucleotides are TGTGCCAGTAGACGAACAGGGTCCTACAATGAGCAGTTCTTC.